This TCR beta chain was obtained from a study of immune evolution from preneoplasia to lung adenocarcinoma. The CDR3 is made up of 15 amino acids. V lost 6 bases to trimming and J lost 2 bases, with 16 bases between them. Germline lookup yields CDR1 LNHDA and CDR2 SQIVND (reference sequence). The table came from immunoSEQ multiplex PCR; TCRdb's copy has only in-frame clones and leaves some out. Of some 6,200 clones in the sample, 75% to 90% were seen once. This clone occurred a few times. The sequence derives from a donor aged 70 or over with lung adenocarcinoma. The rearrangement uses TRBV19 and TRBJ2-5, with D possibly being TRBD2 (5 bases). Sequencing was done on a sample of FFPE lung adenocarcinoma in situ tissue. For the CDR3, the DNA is TGTGCCAGTAGCACCCCGGGGAGCGTACAAGAGACCCAGTACTTC. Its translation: CASSTPGSVQETQYF.